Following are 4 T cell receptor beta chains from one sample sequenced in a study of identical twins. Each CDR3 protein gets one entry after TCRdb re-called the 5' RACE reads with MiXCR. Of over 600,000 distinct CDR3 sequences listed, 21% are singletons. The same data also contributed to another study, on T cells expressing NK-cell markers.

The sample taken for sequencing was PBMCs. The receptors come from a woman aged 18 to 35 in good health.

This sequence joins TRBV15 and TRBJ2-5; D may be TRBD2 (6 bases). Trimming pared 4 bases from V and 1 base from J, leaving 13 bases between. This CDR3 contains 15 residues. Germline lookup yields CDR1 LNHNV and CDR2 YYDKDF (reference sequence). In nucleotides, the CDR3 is TGTGCCACCAGCACCCTCCTAGCGTTCCAAGAGACCCAGTACTTC. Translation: CATSTLLAFQETQYF.

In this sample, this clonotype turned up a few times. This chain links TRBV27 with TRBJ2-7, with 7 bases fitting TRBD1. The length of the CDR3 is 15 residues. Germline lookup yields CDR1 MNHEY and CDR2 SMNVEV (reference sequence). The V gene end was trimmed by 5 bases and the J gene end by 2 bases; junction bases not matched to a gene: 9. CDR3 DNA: TGTGCCAGCAGTGGCCTGGAGACAGGGACCTACGAGCAGTACTTC. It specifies CASSGLETGTYEQYF.

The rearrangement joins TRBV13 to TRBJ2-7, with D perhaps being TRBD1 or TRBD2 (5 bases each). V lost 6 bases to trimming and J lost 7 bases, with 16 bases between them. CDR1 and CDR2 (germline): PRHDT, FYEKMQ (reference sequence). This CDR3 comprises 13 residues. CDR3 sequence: CASSYGTLGEQYF. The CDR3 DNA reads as TGTGCCAGCAGTTACGGGACCTTGGGAGAGCAGTACTTC.

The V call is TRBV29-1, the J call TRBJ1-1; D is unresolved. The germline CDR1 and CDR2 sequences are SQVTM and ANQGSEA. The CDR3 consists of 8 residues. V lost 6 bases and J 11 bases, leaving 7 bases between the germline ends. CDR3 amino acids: CSVPVAFF. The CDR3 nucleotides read TGCAGCGTCCCCGTCGCTTTCTTT.